The 17 T cell receptor beta chains below come from one sample, sequenced in a study of T cell clonality in common variable immunodeficiency. Measured with immunoSEQ multiplex PCR; TCRdb has only the in-frame clones, and not every one. The sample yields some 38,000 clones, without any singletons. Sequences were obtained from peripheral blood mononuclear cells. These receptors originate from a person aged 18 to 69 in good health.

This clone was detected ten times or more. The read ends 3 residues before the CDR3 terminus; that terminus is restored from the germline J gene. The J gene is TRBJ2-7, the V gene TRBV30; D gene unclear. Trimming left V 3 bases short and J 1 base short, with 13 bases between. Germline V CDR1 and CDR2: GTSNPN, SVGIG (reference sequence). CDR3 size: 14 residues. CDR3 sequence reads: CAWRGPGRSYEQYF. The covered CDR3 bases are TGTGCCTGGAGGGGCCCCGGCCGGTCCTACGAG. Full variable domain (rest looked up from reference TRBV30 and TRBJ2-7): SQTIHQWPATLVQPVGSPLSLECTVEGTSNPNLYWYRQAAGRGLQLLFYSVGIGQISSEVPQNLSASRPQDRQFILSSKKLLLSDSGFYLCAWRGPGRSYEQYFGPGTRLTVT.

This clone was counted at least ten times. The read stops 3 residues short of the end of the CDR3; the missing end is completed from the germline J gene. The chain couples TRBV18 to TRBJ1-2, with TRBD1 as a possible D gene (5 bases). CDR1 is KGHSH and CDR2 is LQKENI in the germline V gene. Trimming left V 0 bases short and J 3 bases short, with 8 bases between. The CDR3 runs 14 residues. CDR3 region: CASSPPGVDYGYTF. The part of the CDR3 DNA that was read is TGTGCCAGCTCACCACCAGGGGTGGACTATGGC.

This clone came up many times. One end of the junction does not line up with germline, which may come from a read error. The CDR3 extends 3 residues past the end of the read, so its final part is completed from the germline J gene. This sequence joins TRBV4-2 and TRBJ2-2, with D possibly TRBD1 on 5 matching bases. The CDR3 covers 14 residues. Germline V gene lookup returns CDR1 LGHNA and CDR2 YNFKEQ. The covered CDR3 bases are TGCGCCAGCGCAAGTCAGGGCGACACCGGGGAG. This sequence encodes CASASQGDTGE. The whole CDR3 is CASASQGDTGELFF.

By share, this clone ranks as medium-sized (0.01 to 0.1%). CDR3: CSATAGNGYTF. CDR3 DNA, as far as it was read: TGCAGTGCTACGGCAGGGAATGGC. The chain recombines TRBV20-1 with TRBJ1-2; possibly TRBD1 for D (5 bases). Read sequence stops 3 residues before the CDR3 end, and the germline J gene provides the missing end. Trimming cost V 4 bases and J 6 bases, with 9 bases left between them. The CDR3 is 11 residues long. CDR1 is DFQATT and CDR2 is SNEGSKA in the germline V gene (reference sequence).

Remarks on this clone: The read halts 3 residues ahead of the CDR3 end, with the missing end drawn from the germline J gene. The chain couples TRBV2 to TRBJ2-5; tentatively, D is TRBD1 (6 bases). This CDR3 spans 14 amino acids. The V gene's germline CDR1 is SNHLY and CDR2 FYNNEI. Trimming cost V 2 bases and J 5 bases, with 12 bases left between them. The sequenced CDR3 bases are TGTGCCAGCAGTGAATTGACAGGCGAGGAGACC. Translated, it gives CASSELTGEET. The whole CDR3 protein reads CASSELTGEETQYF.

This clone was counted at least ten times. From the germline J gene comes the end of the CDR3, since the read stops 3 residues before it. V is TRBV5-4 and J is TRBJ2-2; 10 nucleotides agree with TRBD1. The germline CDR1 and CDR2 sequences are SGHNT and YYREEE (reference sequence). Trimming cost V 7 bases and J 4 bases; bases outside gene matches: 7. This CDR3 region has 15 residues. The CDR3 loop reads CASEFRDRGTGELFF. The sequenced CDR3 bases are TGTGCCAGCGAGTTCCGGGACAGGGGCACCGGGGAG.

At least ten counts were recorded for this clone. The missing CDR3 end, 3 residues past where the read stops, is filled in from the germline J gene. This chain uses TRBV5-1 with TRBJ2-7; possible D gene TRBD2, 5 bases. Germline CDR1 is SGHRS and CDR2 is YFSETQ. The CDR3 runs 13 residues. Trimming took 4 bases from V and 1 from J, leaving 9 bases between them. The CDR3 region is CASSADLSYEQYF. Partial CDR3 DNA: TGCGCCAGCAGCGCGGACTTGTCCTACGAG.

This clone counts as medium-sized. From the germline J gene comes the end of the CDR3, since the read stops 3 residues before it. The sample carries other DNA sequences with the same CDR3. The chain recombines TRBV20-1 with TRBJ2-3; D perhaps matches TRBD2 (6 bases). The CDR3 consists of 14 residues. Germline V gene data show CDR1 as DFQATT and CDR2 as SNEGSKA (reference sequence). The ends were cut back, 5 bases at V and 2 bases at J, with 14 bases in the middle. CDR3 DNA (partial): TGCAGTGCTCGGACCGGGGGAAACACAGATACG. This codes for CSARTGGNTDT. The whole CDR3 is CSARTGGNTDTQYF.

This clone showed up many times. The read terminates 3 residues ahead of where the CDR3 ends, so the germline J gene completes it. The chain employs TRBV7-6 and TRBJ2-5; TRBD1 is a possible D gene (5 bases). The CDR3 length is 14 residues. Germline V lookup: CDR1 SGHVS, CDR2 FNYEAQ. Trimming removed 2 bases at V and 3 bases at J, with 10 bases between. The CDR3 DNA, read in part, is TGTGCCAGCAGCTTAACAGGAGAAGAAGAGACC. Translated, it gives CASSLTGEEET. The full CDR3 is CASSLTGEEETQYF.

This clone was seen repeatedly, ten times or more. The read finishes 3 residues shy of the CDR3 end, and the germline J gene is used to complete it. The chain has TRBV5-6 and TRBJ2-5, with D possibly being TRBD1 (5 bases). The V gene lost 0 bases and the J gene lost 5 bases, with 14 bases spanning the gap. This CDR3 spans 15 amino acids. Germline V gene data show CDR1 as SGHDT and CDR2 as YYEEEE. CDR3 DNA (partial): TGTGCCAGCAGCTTGGGGGGCCACTACGCGGAGACC. Translating gives CASSLGGHYAET. The full CDR3 protein reads CASSLGGHYAETQYF.

This clone occurred many times. From the germline J gene comes the end of the CDR3, since the read stops 3 residues before it. The rearrangement joins TRBV18 to TRBJ2-5, with D perhaps TRBD1 (6 bases). CDR3 length: 14 amino acids. Germline V gene lookup returns CDR1 KGHSH and CDR2 LQKENI. Between the trimmed V and J ends, which lost 4 bases and 1 base, there was a span of 10 bases. The DNA read from the CDR3 is TGTGCCAGCTCACGGGGGCGGACCCAAGAGACC. Protein product: CASSRGRTQET. The complete CDR3 protein is CASSRGRTQETQYF.

This clone was seen repeatedly, ten times or more. Sequencing ends 3 residues short of the CDR3 end; the germline J gene provides the rest. V gene TRBV7-2 combines with J gene TRBJ1-2; D call uncertain. The CDR3 spans 13 residues. V dropped 1 base and J dropped 2 bases, with 5 bases sitting between them. CDR1 SGHTA and CDR2 FQGNSA come from the germline V gene. CDR3 bases read: TGTGCCAGCAGCTTAGACTGGAACTATGGC. It encodes CASSLDWNYG. The entire CDR3 sequence reads CASSLDWNYGYTF.

This clone was recorded many times. Read data end 3 residues before the CDR3 end; the end is taken from the germline J gene. V is TRBV2 and J is TRBJ2-7; TRBD1 matches 7 bases. J was trimmed by 2 bases and V by 6 bases; bases with no gene match: 7. CDR3 length: 14 residues. Germline CDR1 SNHLY, CDR2 FYNNEI. CDR3 loop: CASRPGTVTYEQYF. The DNA read from the CDR3 is TGTGCCAGCAGACCCGGGACAGTCACCTACGAG.

This clone was recorded a few times. Partial CDR3 DNA: TGTGCCAGTAGCGACAGGAGCTCCTATAATTCACCC. This sequence encodes CASSDRSSYNSP. The CDR3 in full is CASSDRSSYNSPLHF. V gene TRBV19 combines with J gene TRBJ1-6, with D perhaps matching TRBD1 (6 bases). The CDR3 goes on 3 residues after the read ends, and that part is filled in from the germline J gene. V dropped 6 bases and J dropped 0 bases, with 9 bases sitting between them. The CDR3 totals 15 residues. CDR1 and CDR2 (germline): LNHDA, SQIVND (reference sequence).

This clone was observed at least ten times. The read ends 3 residues early relative to the CDR3; the germline J gene fills the gap. The rearrangement uses TRBV20-1 and TRBJ1-1; D is perhaps TRBD1 (5 bases). CDR1 DFQATT and CDR2 SNEGSKA come from the germline V gene (reference sequence). The V end lost 2 bases, the J end lost 3 bases, and 7 bases lay between the germline ends. The CDR3 extends over 12 amino acids. The CDR3: CSARTGDTEAFF. CDR3 bases read: TGCAGTGCTAGAACGGGGGACACTGAA.

This clone was seen ten or more times. The read comes to an end 3 residues before the CDR3 does, leaving the germline J gene to fill in the end. The chain has TRBV7-2 and TRBJ2-2; 7 bases map to TRBD2. V shed 5 bases and J 3 bases; nucleotides not matched to a gene: 6. CDR3 length equals 15 residues. Per germline, CDR1 SGHTA and CDR2 FQGNSA. CDR3 DNA (partial): TGTGCCAGCAGCCGAAAGACTAGCTACACCGGGGAG. This encodes CASSRKTSYTGE. The whole CDR3 reads CASSRKTSYTGELFF.

This clone was observed at least ten times. The read comes to an end 3 residues before the CDR3 does, leaving the germline J gene to fill in the end. The genes are TRBV12-3 or TRBV12-4 and TRBJ1-2, with TRBD1 as a possible D gene (6 bases). Between the trimmed V and J ends, which lost 3 bases and 5 bases, there was a span of 19 bases. This CDR3 contains 16 residues. CDR3 protein: CASSFGPHRVGYGYTF. The CDR3 bases that were read are TGTGCCAGCAGTTTTGGGCCGCACAGGGTTGGGTATGGC.